These 8 T cell receptor beta chains were sequenced from one sample in a study of blood T cell repertoires in COVID-19. Profiling relied on immunoSEQ multiplex PCR, and the TCRdb table lists in-frame clones only, not all of them. The table has more than 120,000 clones, approximately 87% seen once. The sample taken for sequencing was PBMCs or T cells enriched from blood (not recorded which). Every receptor here comes from a man in his fifties in a cohort exposed to, infected with or recovered from COVID-19 (not recorded which).

J is TRBJ2-1 and V is TRBV24-1, with 13 bases matching TRBD2. Germline V lookup: CDR1 KGHDR, CDR2 SFDVKD. Unmatched junction bases numbered 6, after V lost 3 bases and J lost 8 bases. The CDR3 length is 16 residues. In DNA, the CDR3 is TGTGCCACCAGTGATCCCACTAGCGGGAGGGCTGATGAGCAGTTCTTC. It codes for CATSDPTSGRADEQFF.

The chain has TRBV15 and TRBJ1-5; D gene ambiguous. V lost 5 bases, J lost 7 bases, and 12 bases lay in between. CDR3 length: 13 residues. Germline CDR1 LNHNV, CDR2 YYDKDF (reference sequence). DNA of the CDR3: TGTGCCACCAGCCCCAGTTCGTTGCAGCCCCAGCATTTT. It translates to CATSPSSLQPQHF.

The chain recombines TRBV24-1 with TRBJ2-1, with D possibly TRBD2 on 5 matching bases. This CDR3 region has 13 residues. CDR1 is KGHDR and CDR2 is SFDVKD in the germline V gene. Trimming left V 4 bases short and J 3 bases short, with 6 bases between. The CDR3 spells CATSDRGYNEQFF. For the CDR3, the DNA is TGTGCCACCAGTGACCGGGGCTACAATGAGCAGTTCTTC.

The chain uses TRBV18 and TRBJ1-6, with D maybe TRBD1 (6 bases). Germline CDR1 is KGHSH and CDR2 is LQKENI. The CDR3 runs to 13 residues. V lost 9 bases, J lost 7 bases, and 13 bases lay in between. As DNA, the CDR3 is TGTGCCAGTTACGGGACACTCAATTCACCCCTCCACTTT. Translation: CASYGTLNSPLHF.

The CDR3 protein is CASSPARADYAKNIQYF. The CDR3 nucleotides read TGTGCCAGCTCACCAGCGAGAGCCGACTACGCCAAAAACATTCAGTACTTC. The chain couples TRBV18 to TRBJ2-4, with a weak D call TRBD2 (5 bases). Trimming pared 2 bases from V and 1 base from J, leaving 15 bases between. CDR3 length: 17 residues. Germline lookup yields CDR1 KGHSH and CDR2 LQKENI.

The V and J genes are TRBV6-5 and TRBJ1-2; D not certain. V lost 8 bases to trimming and J lost 3 bases, with 19 bases between them. The germline CDR1 and CDR2 sequences are MNHEY and SVGAGI. This CDR3 region has 15 residues. CDR3 bases: TGTGCCAGCGCTACAACGAGGCCTCCTCACTATGGCTACACCTTC. Protein product: CASATTRPPHYGYTF.

The chain combines TRBV7-6 with TRBJ1-1; 8 nucleotides agree with TRBD1. V trimming: 5 bases; J trimming: 3 bases; junction bases outside the gene matches: 8. Germline V lookup: CDR1 SGHVS, CDR2 FNYEAQ. The CDR3 is made up of 15 amino acids. DNA for the CDR3: TGTGCCAGCAGCGCAAGGACAGGGAAAGACACTGAAGCTTTCTTT. Protein: CASSARTGKDTEAFF.

This chain uses TRBV18 with TRBJ2-7; a possible D gene is TRBD2 (5 bases). There are 14 residues in the CDR3. The germline V gene has CDR1 KGHSH and CDR2 LQKENI. Trimming shortened V by 6 bases and J by 9 bases, and 21 bases separated the two germline ends. The CDR3 DNA reads TGTGCCAGCTCCCTGGACGGAGCCCCGGGAAGGCAGTACTTC. Residues: CASSLDGAPGRQYF.